Below, 15 T cell receptor beta chains from the same sample are listed, as sequenced in a study of Graves' ophthalmopathy and Graves' hyperthyroidism. CDR3 regions of TCR beta were amplified from RNA transcripts. In the first round, RT-PCR was carried out with HTBI primers, and a multiplex PCR formed the second round. TCRdb re-analysed the multiplex PCR reads in MiXCR, keeping a single row per CDR3 protein. Of about 620,000 distinct CDR3 sequences listed, 22% are singletons. Sequencing was performed on peripheral blood. These receptors all stem from a woman between 18 and 30 years old with stable Graves' hyperthyroidism. Some clones in this sample may be carry-over from other donors' samples.

The chain recombines TRBV6-1 with TRBJ2-5; TRBD1 matches at 7 bases. Germline loops: CDR1 MNHNS, CDR2 SASEGT. This CDR3 spans 13 amino acids. V was clipped by 10 bases and J by 2 bases; unmatched bases: 7. This CDR3 reads CATNRGGQETQYF. The CDR3, as DNA: TGTGCCACCAACAGGGGTGGGCAAGAGACCCAGTACTTC.

Ten or more counts support this clonotype. The chain employs TRBV12-3 or TRBV12-4 and TRBJ1-1, with unresolved D. CDR3 length equals 14 residues. V shed 6 bases and J shed 2 bases, with 13 bases lying between them. The CDR3 DNA follows: TGTGCCAGCAGCCTGACGGCCAGCAACACTGAAGCTTTCTTT. Protein sequence: CASSLTASNTEAFF.

There are a few counts of this clonotype. The J gene is TRBJ1-2, the V gene TRBV12-3 or TRBV12-4; TRBD1 might be the D (6 bases). The V end lost 3 bases, the J end lost 4 bases, and 9 bases lay between the germline ends. CDR3 length: 13 amino acids. This chain's CDR3 is CASSLVQGYGYTF. Written as DNA, the CDR3 is TGTGCCAGCAGTTTGGTACAGGGCTATGGCTACACCTTC.

V and J are TRBV11-2 and TRBJ2-7; 10 nucleotides match TRBD2. In germline, CDR1 is SGHAT, CDR2 FQNNGV. CDR3 length: 16 residues. The J segment lost 2 bases and the V segment lost 5 bases, leaving 9 bases of the junction unmatched. The CDR3 spells CASSPGGLAGAYEQYF. The CDR3 DNA sequence: TGTGCCAGCAGCCCAGGGGGGCTAGCGGGAGCCTACGAGCAGTACTTC. Supplemented by reference TRBV11-2 and TRBJ2-7, the full variable domain reads EAGVAQSPRYKIIEKRQSVAFWCNPISGHATLYWYQQILGQGPKLLIQFQNNGVVDDSQLPKDRFSAERLKGVDSTLKIQPAKLEDSAVYLCASSPGGLAGAYEQYFGPGTRLTVT.

This clonotype was detected ten times or more. The rearrangement joins TRBV6-5 to TRBJ1-5; 8 bases are shared with TRBD1. CDR1 is MNHEY and CDR2 is SVGAGI in the germline V gene. This CDR3 contains 15 residues. For the CDR3, the DNA is TGTGGCAGGGGGCCGGACTTGATTAGCAATCAGCCCCAGCATTTT. Protein: CGRGPDLISNQPQHF.

This clonotype was recorded at least ten times. The V call is TRBV6-5, the J call TRBJ1-6, with a possible D match to TRBD1 (5 bases). CDR1 MNHEY and CDR2 SVGAGI come from the germline V gene. V shed 2 bases and J shed 5 bases, with 10 bases lying between them. CDR3 size: 15 residues. CDR3 DNA sequence: TGTGCCAGCAGTTACGGGGGACGGAATAATTCACCCCTCCACTTT. This encodes CASSYGGRNNSPLHF.

Ten or more counts support this clonotype. The genes are TRBV7-2 and TRBJ1-5; unclear D gene. Germline CDR1 and CDR2: SGHTA and FQGNSA. The V gene lost 5 bases and the J gene lost 4 bases, with 6 bases spanning the gap. This CDR3 is 12 amino acids long. CDR3 loop: CASSGINQPQHF. The DNA of the CDR3 is TGTGCCAGCAGCGGTATTAATCAGCCCCAGCATTTT.

A single count supports this clonotype. V usage is TRBV20-1 and J usage is TRBJ2-5; D ambiguous. Germline V gene lookup returns CDR1 DFQATT and CDR2 SNEGSKA (reference sequence). The length of the CDR3 is 15 residues. The V gene lost 1 base and the J gene lost 4 bases, with 16 bases spanning the gap. As DNA, the CDR3 is TGCAGTGCTAGAGTCAGCGCAAGGGTGGGAGAGACCCAGTACTTC. This sequence encodes CSARVSARVGETQYF.

This clonotype came up a few times. The rearrangement uses TRBV29-1 and TRBJ1-5, with D possibly matching TRBD1 (5 bases). Trimming removed 4 bases from V and 6 bases from J, with 13 bases in between. This CDR3 spans 13 amino acids. In germline, CDR1 is SQVTM, CDR2 ANQGSEA. CDR3 nucleotide sequence: TGCAGCGTTGTCATCGGGGCCGGTCAGCCCCAGCATTTT. Amino acid sequence: CSVVIGAGQPQHF. Filled out from reference TRBV29-1 and TRBJ1-5, the complete variable domain reads SAVISQKPSRDICQRGTSLTIQCQVDSQVTMMFWYRQQPGQSLTLIATANQGSEATYESGFVIDKFPISRPNLTFSTLTVSNMSPEDSSIYLCSVVIGAGQPQHFGDGTRLSIL.

This clonotype showed up just a few times. This chain uses TRBV29-1 with TRBJ2-5; D is tentatively TRBD1 or TRBD2 (6 bases each). This CDR3 region has 12 residues. Trimming stripped 4 bases from V and 2 bases from J, with 8 bases between. CDR1 SQVTM and CDR2 ANQGSEA come from the germline V gene. The CDR3 loop reads CSVGGGQETQYF. The CDR3 DNA follows: TGCAGCGTTGGAGGGGGGCAAGAGACCCAGTACTTC.

The chain recombines TRBV29-1 with TRBJ2-5, with 10 bases aligning to TRBD2. Trimming removed 8 bases from V and 5 bases from J; junction bases left unmatched: 11. Per germline, CDR1 SQVTM and CDR2 ANQGSEA. The CDR3 sequence is 14 residues long. The CDR3 sequence is CSSGDSGRWETQYF. CDR3 DNA: TGCAGCAGCGGGGATAGCGGGAGGTGGGAGACCCAGTACTTC.

This clonotype has at least ten counts. The V gene is TRBV6-5, the J gene TRBJ2-7, with D possibly matching TRBD2 (5 bases). Germline V gene sequence: CDR1 MNHEY, CDR2 SVGAGI. This CDR3 has 15 residues. V gave up 7 bases and J gave up 0 bases, with 16 bases separating them. CDR3 nucleotides: TGTGCCAGCAAGTCCTGGGCGGGCAGCTCCTACGAGCAGTACTTC. This encodes CASKSWAGSSYEQYF.

This chain connects TRBV11-2 to TRBJ1-2; D may be TRBD1 (6 bases). The germline V and J ends were trimmed by 6 bases and 0 bases, with 20 bases remaining between them. This CDR3 spans 17 amino acids. Germline lookup yields CDR1 SGHAT and CDR2 FQNNGV. CDR3 sequence reads: CASRSQRGAEANYGYTF. The CDR3 DNA follows: TGTGCCAGCAGGTCCCAGCGGGGGGCGGAAGCTAACTATGGCTACACCTTC.

This clonotype appeared many times. V gene TRBV18 combines with J gene TRBJ2-7; 7 bases map to TRBD2. The V gene end was trimmed by 2 bases and the J gene end by 4 bases; junction bases not matched to a gene: 8. Per the germline V gene, CDR1 is KGHSH and CDR2 is LQKENI. The CDR3 extends over 15 amino acids. The CDR3 region has the DNA TGTGCCAGCTCACCAGTAGGCCTAGCGGATTACGAGCAGTACTTC. The encoded protein is CASSPVGLADYEQYF.

This clonotype was found a few times. This chain connects TRBV4-1 to TRBJ2-7; 7 bases line up with TRBD2. With V trimmed by 1 base and J by 4 bases, 10 bases remained unmatched. CDR1 and CDR2 (germline): MGHRA, YSYEKL. CDR3 size: 16 residues. The CDR3 sequence is CASSQVSGKGLYEQYF. The CDR3 DNA follows: TGCGCCAGCAGCCAAGTGAGCGGGAAAGGACTTTACGAGCAGTACTTC.